This T cell receptor (beta chain) was identified in a study of T cells in Graves' hyperthyroidism and ophthalmopathy (dated by TCRdb to about 2019). For context, the study as a whole: Peripheral blood samples were taken at the time of initial diagnosis, prior to any treatment. To identify distinguishing TCR V-J signatures, a discovery cohort of around 100 patients was used, comprising some 45 with Graves' ophthalmopathy and around 60 with stable Graves' hyperthyroidism. Prospective prediction of ophthalmopathy was tested in an independent validation cohort consisting of 18 hyperthyroidism patients and some 16 patients who later progressed to ophthalmopathy. For training and testing, the roughly 93 patients in the discovery cohort were randomly divided in a 7:3 ratio. Thyroid tissue and blood T-cell repertoires from six or seven Graves' hyperthyroidism patients were also compared in the study. After blood sampling, hyperthyroidism patients were treated with methimazole at a starting dose of 30 mg daily, and ophthalmopathy patients were treated with high-dose intravenous methylprednisolone. TCR Vbeta CDR3 sequencing of approximately 140 peripheral blood samples (around 45 ophthalmopathy, around 80 hyperthyroidism and some 17 progressor patients) is reported in the paper.

This clonotype came up a few times. The antigen it binds to is not known. No quality values exist for individual bases; no much larger clone is one base distant. Ends trimmed: V by 1 base, J by 0 bases; bases unmatched to a gene: 14. From its cysteine to its phenylalanine, the CDR3 spans 19 amino acids. Just CDR3 DNA is preserved here, 57 bases in frame from base 1. The germline V gene provides CDR1 LGHNT and CDR2 FRNRAP. Amplification of TCR beta CDR3 regions was carried out from RNA transcripts. A first-round RT-PCR of the TCR CDR3 used the HTBI primer set with the Qiagen OneStep RT-PCR kit. Libraries were constructed in a second round of multiplex PCR, after which size selection and purification were carried out. Paired-end sequencing of the libraries was performed with 100 bp reads on an Illumina HiSeq2000. On the study's bioinformatics: Raw data were processed with SOAPnuke, discarding reads with adapters, uncalled bases, mean Phred below 15, or no exact constant-primer or identifier match. COPE v1.2.5 was used to merge high-quality paired reads, and clonotypes were defined as unique nucleotide sequences. Clonotypes were aligned to IMGT TRBV, TRBD and TRBJ reference segments using MiTCR v1.1. Analysis was restricted to V-J combinations with a frequency above 0.0001, which covered 99.2% of repertoires. A TCS score was defined as the ratio between F50 (clonal expansion) and ExV (chaos), using BLOSUM62-based TCRdist between CDR3 peptides within each V-J. Welch's t-statistics and random forest reduced some 510 V-J features to 10 to 15, which were used in a naive Bayes classifier (R e1071). TCRdb applied fastp at Q25 and MiXCR to the public reads, then kept only in-frame beta chains. Duplicate CDR3 protein sequences are folded into a single record with the most common DNA and genes. The V and J calls and clone size are TCRdb's, not the authors'. This sample has some 490,000 distinct CDR3 sequences in its table, and roughly 22% of those were observed once. Jointly, the top ten make up less than 65% of the sample.

Findings and caveats that apply to the study as a whole: Most expanded thyroid clonotypes (frequency above 0.001) were also detected in blood, suggesting blood repertoires may reflect thyroid immune responses. No statistical method was used to set the sample size in advance, and investigators knew the group allocation. In validation, the model predicted progression to ophthalmopathy a median of 6.5 months before onset, with roughly 68% sensitivity and just under 75% specificity. In cross-validation, a model built on a 13 V-J signature told ophthalmopathy apart from stable hyperthyroidism with 87.88% sensitivity and roughly 82% specificity, and in testing the same model reached 80%/75%.

Moderately to severely active disease, a Clinical Activity Score of at least 3, a NOSPECS grade of at least 4, and a duration under 3 months were present in ophthalmopathy patients. The study excluded patients with uncontrolled infections, other autoimmune diseases, pregnancy or lactation. Diagnoses relied on clinical symptoms, serum thyroxine and TRAb, thyroid ultrasound and orbital computed tomography. Ficoll-Paque density gradient centrifugation was used to isolate PBMCs from about 9.4 ml of fresh peripheral blood. Total RNA was extracted with Trizol reagent, and quality was checked on an Agilent 2100 Bioanalyzer.

Recombination connected TRBV12-5 to TRBJ1-1, and 7 bases in between align with TRBD1. The receptor comes from a woman aged 65 to 85 with Graves' ophthalmopathy. The sample taken for sequencing was blood. The CDR3 sequence is CASGLANKEGTELNTEAFF. The base sequence is TGTGCTAGTGGTTTGGCCAATAAAGAAGGGACAGAACTGAACACTGAAGCTTTCTTT.